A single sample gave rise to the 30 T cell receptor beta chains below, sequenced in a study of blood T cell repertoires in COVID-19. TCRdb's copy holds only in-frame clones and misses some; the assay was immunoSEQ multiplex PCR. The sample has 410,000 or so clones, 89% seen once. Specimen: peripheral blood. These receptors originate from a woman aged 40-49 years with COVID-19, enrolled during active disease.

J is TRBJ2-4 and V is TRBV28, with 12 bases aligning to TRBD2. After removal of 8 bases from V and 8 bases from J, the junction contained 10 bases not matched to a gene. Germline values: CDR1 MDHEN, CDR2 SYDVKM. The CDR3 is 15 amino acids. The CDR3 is CASGWTSGVGDIQYF. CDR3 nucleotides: TGTGCCAGCGGCTGGACTAGCGGGGTAGGGGACATTCAGTACTTC. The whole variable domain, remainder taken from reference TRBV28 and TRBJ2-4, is DVKVTQSSRYLVKRTGEKVFLECVQDMDHENMFWYRQDPGLGLRLIYFSYDVKMKEKGDIPEGYSVSREKKERFSLILESASTNQTSMYLCASGWTSGVGDIQYFGAGTRLSVL.

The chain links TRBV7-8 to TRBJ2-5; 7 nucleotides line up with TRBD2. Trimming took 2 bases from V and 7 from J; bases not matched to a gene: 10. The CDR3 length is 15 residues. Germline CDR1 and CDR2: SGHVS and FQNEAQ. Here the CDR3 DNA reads TGTGCCAGCAGCTTAATTTCCGCGGGGGTTGGGACCCAGTACTTC. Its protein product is CASSLISAGVGTQYF.

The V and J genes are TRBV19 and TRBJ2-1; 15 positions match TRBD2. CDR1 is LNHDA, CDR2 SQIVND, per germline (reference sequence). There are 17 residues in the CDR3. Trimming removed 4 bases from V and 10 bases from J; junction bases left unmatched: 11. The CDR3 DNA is TGTGCCAGTAGTACTGACTGGACTAGCGGGAGGGCCAGGGAGCAGTTCTTC. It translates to CASSTDWTSGRAREQFF. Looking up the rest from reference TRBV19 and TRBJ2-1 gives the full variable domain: DGGITQSPKYLFRKEGQNVTLSCEQNLNHDAMYWYRQDPGQGLRLIYYSQIVNDFQKGDIAEGYSVSREKKESFPLTVTSAQKNPTAFYLCASSTDWTSGRAREQFFGPGTRLTVL.

This CDR3 is CASSRQGVPSRQETQYF. The CDR3 bases are TGTGCCAGTTCACGACAGGGGGTCCCTTCTAGGCAAGAGACCCAGTACTTC. The V call is TRBV27, the J call TRBJ2-5; TRBD1 matches 9 bases. Unmatched junction bases numbered 16, after V lost 9 bases and J lost 2 bases. This CDR3 is 17 amino acids long. Germline V gene data show CDR1 as MNHEY and CDR2 as SMNVEV (reference sequence).

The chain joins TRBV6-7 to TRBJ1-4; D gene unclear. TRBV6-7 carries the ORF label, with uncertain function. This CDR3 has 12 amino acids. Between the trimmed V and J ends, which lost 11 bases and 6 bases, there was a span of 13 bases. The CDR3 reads CASLPGHEKLFF. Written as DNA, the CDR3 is TGTGCCTCCCTTCCGGGTCATGAAAAACTGTTTTTT.

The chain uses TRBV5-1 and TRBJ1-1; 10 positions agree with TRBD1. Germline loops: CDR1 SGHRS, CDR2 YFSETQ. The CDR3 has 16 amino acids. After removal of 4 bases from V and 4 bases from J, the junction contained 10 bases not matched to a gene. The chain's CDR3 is CASSRRDRGYGTEAFF. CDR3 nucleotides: TGCGCCAGCAGCCGACGGGACAGGGGATATGGCACTGAAGCTTTCTTT.

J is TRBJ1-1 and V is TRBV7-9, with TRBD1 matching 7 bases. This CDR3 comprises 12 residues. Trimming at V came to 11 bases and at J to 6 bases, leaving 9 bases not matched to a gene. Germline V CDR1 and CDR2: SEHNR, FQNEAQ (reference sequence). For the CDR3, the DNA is TGTGCCGCCCTGACAGGGTTTTCTGAAGCTTTCTTT. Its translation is CAALTGFSEAFF.

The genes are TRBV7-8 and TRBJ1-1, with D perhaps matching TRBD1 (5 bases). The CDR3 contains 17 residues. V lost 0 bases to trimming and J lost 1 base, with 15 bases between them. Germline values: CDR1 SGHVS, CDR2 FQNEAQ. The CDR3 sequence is CASSLARMTARNTEAFF. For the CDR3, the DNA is TGTGCCAGCAGCTTAGCGCGTATGACAGCTAGGAACACTGAAGCTTTCTTT.

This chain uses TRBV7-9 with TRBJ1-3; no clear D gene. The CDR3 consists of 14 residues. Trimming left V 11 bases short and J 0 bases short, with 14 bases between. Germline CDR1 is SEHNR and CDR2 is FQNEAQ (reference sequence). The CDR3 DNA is TGTGCCCCCAGTGAGGCCAACTCTGGAAACACCATATATTTT. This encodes CAPSEANSGNTIYF.

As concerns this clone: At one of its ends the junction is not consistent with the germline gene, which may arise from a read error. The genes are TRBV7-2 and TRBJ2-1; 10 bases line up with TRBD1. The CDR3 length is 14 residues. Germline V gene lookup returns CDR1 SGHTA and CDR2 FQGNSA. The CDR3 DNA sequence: TGTGCCAGCAGCCAGGGGGACAGGGGCGTCACAGAGGTCTTC. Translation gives CASSQGDRGVTEVF.

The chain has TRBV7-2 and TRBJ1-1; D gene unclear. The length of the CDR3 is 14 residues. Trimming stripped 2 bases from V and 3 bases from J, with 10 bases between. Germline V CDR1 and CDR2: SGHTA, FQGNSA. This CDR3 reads CASSLLRADTEAFF. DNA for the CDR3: TGTGCCAGCAGCTTACTGAGGGCCGACACTGAAGCTTTCTTT.

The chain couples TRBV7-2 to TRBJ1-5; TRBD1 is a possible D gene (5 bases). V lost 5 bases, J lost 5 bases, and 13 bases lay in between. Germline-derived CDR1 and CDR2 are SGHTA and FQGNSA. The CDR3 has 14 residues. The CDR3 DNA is TGTGCCAGCAGCCCCTGGGGCAGGGATCAGCCCCAGCATTTT. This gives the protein CASSPWGRDQPQHF.

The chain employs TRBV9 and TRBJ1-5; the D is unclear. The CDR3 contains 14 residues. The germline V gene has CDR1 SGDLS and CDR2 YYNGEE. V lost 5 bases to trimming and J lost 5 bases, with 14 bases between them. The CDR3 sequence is CASSTLGGHQPQHF. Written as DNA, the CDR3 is TGTGCCAGCAGTACCCTCGGCGGGCATCAGCCCCAGCATTTT.

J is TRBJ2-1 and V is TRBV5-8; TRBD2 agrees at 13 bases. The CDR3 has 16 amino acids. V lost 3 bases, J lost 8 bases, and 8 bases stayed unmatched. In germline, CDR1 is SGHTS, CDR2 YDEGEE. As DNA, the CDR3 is TGTGCCAGCAGCTCAGGGGCGGGACTAGCGGGACATGAGCAGTTCTTC. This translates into CASSSGAGLAGHEQFF.

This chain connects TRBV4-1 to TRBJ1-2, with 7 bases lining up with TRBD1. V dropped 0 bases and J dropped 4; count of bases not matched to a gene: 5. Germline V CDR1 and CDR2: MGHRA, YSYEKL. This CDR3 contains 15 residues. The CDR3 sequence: CASSQDMTGIYGYTF. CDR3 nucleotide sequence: TGCGCCAGCAGCCAAGATATGACAGGGATCTATGGCTACACCTTC.

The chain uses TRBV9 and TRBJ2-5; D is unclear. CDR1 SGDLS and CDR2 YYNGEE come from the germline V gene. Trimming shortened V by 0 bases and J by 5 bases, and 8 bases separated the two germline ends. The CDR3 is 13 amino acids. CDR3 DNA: TGTGCCAGCAGCGTAGGACAAACGGAGACCCAGTACTTC. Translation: CASSVGQTETQYF.

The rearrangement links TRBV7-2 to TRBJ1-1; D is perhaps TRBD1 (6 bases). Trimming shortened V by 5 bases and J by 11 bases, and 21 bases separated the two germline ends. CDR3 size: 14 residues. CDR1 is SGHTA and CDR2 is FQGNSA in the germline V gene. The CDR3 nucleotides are TGTGCCAGCAGCAGGGGGGGGCAGGTAAAATTGGCTTTCTTT. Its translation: CASSRGGQVKLAFF. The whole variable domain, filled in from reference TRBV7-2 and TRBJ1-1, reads GAGVSQSPSNKVTEKGKDVELRCDPISGHTALYWYRQSLGQGLEFLIYFQGNSAPDKSGLPSDRFSAERTGGSVSTLTIQRTQQEDSAVYLCASSRGGQVKLAFFGQGTRLTVV.

The CDR3 region is CASRKGGPVSGANVLTF. CDR3 nucleotide sequence: TGCGCCAGCAGAAAAGGGGGCCCCGTTTCTGGGGCCAACGTCCTGACTTTC. The chain uses TRBV4-1 and TRBJ2-6; TRBD1 agrees at 7 bases. The germline V gene has CDR1 MGHRA and CDR2 YSYEKL. The trim removed 6 bases at V and 1 base at J, leaving 9 bases unmatched. The CDR3 loop spans 17 amino acids.

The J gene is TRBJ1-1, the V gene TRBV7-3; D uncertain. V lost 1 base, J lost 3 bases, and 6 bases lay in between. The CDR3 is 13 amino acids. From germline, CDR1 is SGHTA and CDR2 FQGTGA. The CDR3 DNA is TGTGCCAGCAGCTTAAGGGGAGACACTGAAGCTTTCTTT. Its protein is CASSLRGDTEAFF.

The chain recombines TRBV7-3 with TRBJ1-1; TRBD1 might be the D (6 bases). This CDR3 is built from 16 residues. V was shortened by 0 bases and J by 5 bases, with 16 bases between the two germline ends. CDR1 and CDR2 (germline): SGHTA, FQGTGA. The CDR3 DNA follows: TGTGCCAGCAGCTTAACTGATTCAGGGGCAGAGACTGAAGCTTTCTTT. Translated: CASSLTDSGAETEAFF.

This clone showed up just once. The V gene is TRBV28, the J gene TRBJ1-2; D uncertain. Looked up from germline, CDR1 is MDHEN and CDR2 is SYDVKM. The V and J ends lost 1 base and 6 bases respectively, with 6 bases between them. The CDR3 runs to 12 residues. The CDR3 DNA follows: TGTGCCAGCAGTTTATCGCGGAATGGCTACACCTTC. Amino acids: CASSLSRNGYTF.

In DNA, the CDR3 is TGTGCCAGCAGTCCAGGGACAGATTATGGCTACACCTTC. Translated: CASSPGTDYGYTF. The chain employs TRBV6-2 or TRBV6-3 and TRBJ1-2, with TRBD1 matching over 7 bases. The trim removed 5 bases at V and 5 bases at J, leaving 5 bases unmatched. This CDR3 comprises 13 residues. Looked up from germline, CDR1 is MNHEY and CDR2 is SVGEGT.

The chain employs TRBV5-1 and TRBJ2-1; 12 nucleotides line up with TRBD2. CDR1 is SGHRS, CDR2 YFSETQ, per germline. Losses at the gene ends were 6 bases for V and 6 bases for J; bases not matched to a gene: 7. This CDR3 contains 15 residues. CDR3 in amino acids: CASTTLAGGSNEQFF. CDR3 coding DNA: TGCGCCAGCACCACACTAGCGGGGGGTTCCAATGAGCAGTTCTTC.

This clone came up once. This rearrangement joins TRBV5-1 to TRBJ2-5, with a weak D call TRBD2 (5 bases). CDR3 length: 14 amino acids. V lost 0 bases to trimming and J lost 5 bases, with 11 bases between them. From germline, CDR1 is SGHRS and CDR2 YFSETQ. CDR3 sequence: CASSLEGLAETQYF. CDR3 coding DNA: TGCGCCAGCAGCTTGGAAGGGCTAGCTGAGACCCAGTACTTC. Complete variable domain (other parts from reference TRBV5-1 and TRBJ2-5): KAGVTQTPRYLIKTRGQQVTLSCSPISGHRSVSWYQQTPGQGLQFLFEYFSETQRNKGNFPGRFSGRQFSNSRSEMNVSTLELGDSALYLCASSLEGLAETQYFGPGTRLLVL.

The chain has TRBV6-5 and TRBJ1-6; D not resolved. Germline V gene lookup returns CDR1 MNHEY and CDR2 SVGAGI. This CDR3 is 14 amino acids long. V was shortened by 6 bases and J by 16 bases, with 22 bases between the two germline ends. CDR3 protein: CASRSLHLSPRLHF. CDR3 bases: TGTGCCAGCAGGTCTCTCCACCTATCTCCTAGACTCCACTTT.

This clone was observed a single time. DNA of the CDR3: TGTGCCAGCTCGGGCTCTCGGGGCTACACCTTC. It specifies CASSGSRGYTF. This chain joins TRBV18 and TRBJ1-2, with D hard to call. Between the trimmed V and J ends, which lost 6 bases and 8 bases, there was a span of 10 bases. CDR3 length: 11 residues. Per germline, CDR1 KGHSH and CDR2 LQKENI.

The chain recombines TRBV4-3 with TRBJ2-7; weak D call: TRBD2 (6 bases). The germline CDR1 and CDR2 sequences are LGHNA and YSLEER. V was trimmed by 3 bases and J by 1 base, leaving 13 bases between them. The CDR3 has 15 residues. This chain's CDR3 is CASSQGGPPSYEQYF. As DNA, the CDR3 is TGCGCCAGCAGCCAGGGGGGTCCTCCTTCCTACGAGCAGTACTTC.

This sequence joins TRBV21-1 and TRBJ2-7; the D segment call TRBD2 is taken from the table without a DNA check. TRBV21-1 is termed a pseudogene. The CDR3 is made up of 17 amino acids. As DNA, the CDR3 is TGTGCCAGCAGCAAAGCGCTGAGATTCCCAAGCTCCTACGAGCAGTACTTC. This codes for CASSKALRFPSSYEQYF.

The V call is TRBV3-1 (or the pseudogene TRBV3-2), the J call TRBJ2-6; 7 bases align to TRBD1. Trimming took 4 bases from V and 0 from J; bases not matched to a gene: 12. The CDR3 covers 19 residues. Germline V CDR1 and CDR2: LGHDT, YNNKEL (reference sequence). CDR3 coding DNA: TGTGCCAGCAGCCCGCCAAGGGGGCGCGGTACCTCTGGGGCCAACGTCCTGACTTTC. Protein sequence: CASSPPRGRGTSGANVLTF.

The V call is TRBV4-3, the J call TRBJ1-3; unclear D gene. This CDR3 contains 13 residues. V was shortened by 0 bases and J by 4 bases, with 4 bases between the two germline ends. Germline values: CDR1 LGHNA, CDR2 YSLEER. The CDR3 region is CASSQDRGNTIYF. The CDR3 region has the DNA TGCGCCAGCAGCCAAGATCGGGGAAACACCATATATTTT.